The rows below give T cell receptor beta chains drawn from one sample of a study of identical twins. TCRdb redid the calling of the 5' RACE reads with MiXCR, one entry per CDR3 protein. This table has hundreds of thousands of distinct CDR3 sequences, 12% appearing once. The same specimen was also included in a second study, on yellow fever vaccine responses in identical twins.

Sequenced material: PBMCs. These receptors all come from a young woman in good health. The CDR3 runs from the conserved cysteine through the conserved F or W. The D gene is left open where the match is weak. Only part of the rows carry a size: once, few, many, or a class if the clone is expanded.

J | V | size | D | CDR3 | DNA
TRBJ2-3 | TRBV6-1 | - | - | CASSNLDPTDTQYF | TGTGCCAGCAGTAATTTAGATCCCACAGATACGCAGTATTTT
TRBJ2-1 | TRBV29-1 | many | TRBD2 | CSTGGSGSNEQFF | TGCAGCACCGGTGGTAGCGGGAGCAATGAGCAGTTCTTC
TRBJ1-1 | TRBV4-1 | - | - | CASSQVVSINTEAFF | TGCGCCAGCAGCCAAGTGGTCTCAATAAACACTGAAGCTTTCTTT
TRBJ2-3 | TRBV20-1 | - | - | CSAQRGYDTQYF | TGCAGTGCCCAGCGCGGATACGATACGCAGTATTTT
TRBJ2-5 | TRBV28 | few | TRBD2 | CASSLLTSGPGEETQYF | TGTGCCAGCAGTTTGTTGACTAGCGGGCCAGGAGAAGAGACCCAGTACTTC
TRBJ2-1 | TRBV27 | - | - | CASSLSDQSSYNEQFF | TGTGCCAGCAGTTTAAGCGACCAGAGCTCCTACAATGAGCAGTTCTTC
TRBJ2-4 | TRBV6-1 | - | - | CASSRTSGALNIQYF | TGTGCCAGCAGTCGCACCTCAGGGGCCCTCAACATTCAGTACTTC
TRBJ2-1 | TRBV27 | - | TRBD1 | CASSQDRVYEQFF | TGTGCCAGCAGTCAGGACAGGGTTTATGAGCAGTTCTTC
TRBJ2-1 | TRBV20-1 | few | TRBD2 | CSATPPTSGGSYNEQFF | TGCAGTGCAACACCGCCGACTAGCGGGGGGTCCTACAATGAGCAGTTCTTC
TRBJ1-6 | TRBV7-6 | few | - | CASSFLGKDSPLHF | TGTGCCAGCAGCTTTTTGGGGAAGGATTCACCCCTCCACTTT
TRBJ2-1 | TRBV20-1 | few | - | CSAVHRDNYNEQFF | TGCAGTGCCGTTCACCGGGACAACTACAATGAGCAGTTCTTC
TRBJ2-1 | TRBV5-1 | many | TRBD2 | CASSFSGASYNEQFF | TGCGCCAGCAGCTTCAGCGGGGCCTCCTACAATGAGCAGTTCTTC
TRBJ2-5 | TRBV6-5 | - | TRBD1 | CASSYGSQGARETQYF | TGTGCCAGCAGTTACGGCTCTCAGGGGGCGCGGGAGACCCAGTACTTC
TRBJ2-4 | TRBV6-1 | - | - | CAGSPWEAGAKNIQYF | TGTGCCGGCAGTCCGTGGGAGGCGGGGGCCAAAAACATTCAGTACTTC